What follows is one TCR beta chain and its context. Autoimmune disease history or systemic immunosuppression led to patients being barred. Some clones are missing from TCRdb's copy, which holds only in-frame ones; the method was immunoSEQ multiplex PCR. The sample yields about 86,000 clones, 89% seen once. The sample belongs to a study of OX40 agonist ivuxolimab in advanced cancers. At the level of the study: Enrollees could have had prior anti-PD-1, anti-PD-L1 or anti-CTLA-4 therapy, which more than 30% had received. Three patients, one with hepatocellular carcinoma and two with cutaneous melanoma, responded partially.

CDR3 length: 15 residues. Germline V gene data show CDR1 as ENHRY and CDR2 as SYGVKD. The V end was cut by 2 bases, the J end by 0 bases, with 11 bases between. The sequence derives from an adult with an advanced solid tumor such as melanoma, head and neck, liver or kidney cancer. This specimen was CD4+ or CD8+ T cells sorted from blood, taken in a trial of the OX40 agonist ivuxolimab. This chain links TRBV10-3 with TRBJ2-7, with D unclear. CDR3 nucleotide sequence: TGTGCCATCAGTGAGGTGGCAGGTAGCTCCTACGAGCAGTACTTC. Its translation: CAISEVAGSSYEQYF.